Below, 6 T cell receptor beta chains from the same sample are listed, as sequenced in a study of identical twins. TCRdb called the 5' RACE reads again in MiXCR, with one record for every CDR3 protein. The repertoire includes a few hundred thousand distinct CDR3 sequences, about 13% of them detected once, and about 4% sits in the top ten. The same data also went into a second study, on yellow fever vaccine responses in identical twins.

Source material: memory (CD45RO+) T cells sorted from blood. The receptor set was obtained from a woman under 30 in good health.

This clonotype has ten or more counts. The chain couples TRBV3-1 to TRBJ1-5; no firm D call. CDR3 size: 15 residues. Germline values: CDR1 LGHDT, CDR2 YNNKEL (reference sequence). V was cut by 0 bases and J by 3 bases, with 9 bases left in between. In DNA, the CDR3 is TGTGCCAGCAGCCAAGATACTCAGATCAATCAGCCCCAGCATTTT. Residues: CASSQDTQINQPQHF.

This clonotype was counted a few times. The CDR3 spells CASSPSLETQYF. CDR3 nucleotide sequence: TGTGCCAGCAGTCCGTCTCTGGAGACCCAGTACTTC. The V gene is TRBV6-2 or TRBV6-3, the J gene TRBJ2-5; D gene unclear. The germline V and J ends were trimmed by 5 bases and 5 bases, with 9 bases remaining between them. From germline, CDR1 is MNHEY and CDR2 SVGEGT. CDR3 size: 12 residues.

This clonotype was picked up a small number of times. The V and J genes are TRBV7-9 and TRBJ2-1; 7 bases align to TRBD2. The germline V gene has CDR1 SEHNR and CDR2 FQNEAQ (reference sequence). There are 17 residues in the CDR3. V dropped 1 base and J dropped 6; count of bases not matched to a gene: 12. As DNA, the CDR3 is TGTGCCAGCAGCTTAGGGTCTAGCGGTTGGGGTAGCAATGAGCAGTTCTTC. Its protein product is CASSLGSSGWGSNEQFF.

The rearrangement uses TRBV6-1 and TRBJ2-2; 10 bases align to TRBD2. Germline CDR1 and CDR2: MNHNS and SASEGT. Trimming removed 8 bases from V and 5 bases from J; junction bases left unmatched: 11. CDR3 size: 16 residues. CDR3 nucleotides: TGTGCCAGCGGGCCAAGCGGGGGGGCGCGGACCGGGGAGCTGTTTTTT. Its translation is CASGPSGGARTGELFF.

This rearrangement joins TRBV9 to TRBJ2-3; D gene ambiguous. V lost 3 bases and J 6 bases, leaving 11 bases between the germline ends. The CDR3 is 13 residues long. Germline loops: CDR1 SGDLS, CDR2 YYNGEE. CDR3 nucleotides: TGTGCCAGCAGCGGCCCTGGGTGGGATACGCAGTATTTT. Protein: CASSGPGWDTQYF.

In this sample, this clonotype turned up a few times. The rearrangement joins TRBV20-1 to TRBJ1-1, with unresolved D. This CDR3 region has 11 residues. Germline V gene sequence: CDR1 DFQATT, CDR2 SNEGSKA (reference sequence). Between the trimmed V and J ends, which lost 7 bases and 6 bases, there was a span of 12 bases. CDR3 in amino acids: CSGARTAEAFF. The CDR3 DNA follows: TGCAGTGGGGCTAGAACAGCTGAAGCTTTCTTT.